These 14 T cell receptor beta chains were all obtained from the same sample, sequenced in a study of CD8+CD57+ T cells in acquired aplastic anemia. Genomic DNA, the template, was used for profiling of the TCR beta VDJ and CDR3. One entry per CDR3 protein results from TCRdb running MiXCR on the reads. This table holds 200,000 to 250,000 distinct CDR3 sequences, roughly 55% found once. The sample consisted of sorted CD4+, CD8+, or CD8+CD57+ T cells (not recorded which) from PBMCs. These receptors were taken from a human donor in good health.

This clonotype was picked up many times. CDR3 protein: CASSLVSGAFYEQYF. In DNA form, the CDR3 reads TGTGCCAGCAGCTTAGTGTCAGGGGCCTTCTACGAGCAGTACTTC. The chain employs TRBV11-1 and TRBJ2-7, with D perhaps matching TRBD1 (6 bases). Germline lookup yields CDR1 SGHAT and CDR2 FQDESV (reference sequence). V lost 1 base to trimming and J lost 3 bases, with 13 bases between them. The CDR3 totals 15 residues. Looking up the rest from reference TRBV11-1 and TRBJ2-7 gives the full variable domain: EAEVAQSPRYKITEKSQAVAFWCDPISGHATLYWYRQILGQGPELLVQFQDESVVDDSQLPKDRFSAERLKGVDSTLKIQPAELGDSAMYLCASSLVSGAFYEQYFGPGTRLTVT.

The chain has TRBV20-1 and TRBJ2-1; D is uncertain. V lost 3 bases, J lost 8 bases, and 11 bases lay in between. The CDR3 loop spans 12 amino acids. Germline V gene data show CDR1 as DFQATT and CDR2 as SNEGSKA (reference sequence). In DNA, the CDR3 is TGCAGTGCTAGGTATGAAGCACATGAGCAGTTCTTC. Translated, it gives CSARYEAHEQFF.

This chain links TRBV24-1 with TRBJ1-1, with D possibly TRBD1 on 6 matching bases. The length of the CDR3 is 11 residues. V shed 10 bases and J shed 9 bases, with 14 bases lying between them. Per the germline V gene, CDR1 is KGHDR and CDR2 is SFDVKD. CDR3 in amino acids: CATSTQGQAFF. In nucleotides, the CDR3 is TGTGCCACGAGCACTCAGGGGCAAGCTTTCTTT.

This clonotype was picked up many times. The J gene is TRBJ2-1, the V gene TRBV7-6; TRBD2 agrees at 11 bases. There are 18 residues in the CDR3. Trimming cost V 3 bases and J 3 bases; bases outside gene matches: 10. The germline CDR1 and CDR2 sequences are SGHVS and FNYEAQ. The CDR3: CASSFLSGTSGSYNEQFF. As DNA, the CDR3 is TGTGCCAGCAGCTTTCTCTCGGGAACTAGCGGGAGCTACAATGAGCAGTTCTTC.

Only a few counts were recorded for this clonotype. The J gene is TRBJ2-1, the V gene TRBV6-5, with D possibly being TRBD2 (6 bases). V shed 4 bases and J shed 9 bases, with 28 bases lying between them. The CDR3 is 18 amino acids. CDR1 MNHEY and CDR2 SVGAGI come from the germline V gene. The CDR3 here is CASSSTLWIGAGGGEQFF. The CDR3 DNA is TGTGCCAGCAGTTCCACACTCTGGATCGGGGCCGGGGGTGGTGAGCAGTTCTTC.

This clonotype showed up many times. The chain joins TRBV5-1 to TRBJ2-7, with 9 bases fitting TRBD1. Germline CDR1 is SGHRS and CDR2 is YFSETQ. J lost 5 bases, V lost 4 bases, and 7 bases had no gene match. The CDR3 runs 14 residues. The DNA of the CDR3 is TGCGCCAGCAGCGCTTGGACAGGGGTGGACGAGCAGTACTTC. It is translated as CASSAWTGVDEQYF.

This clonotype has a handful of counts. The chain couples TRBV6-5 to TRBJ2-1; possible D gene TRBD1, 5 bases. Germline CDR1 reads MNHEY; CDR2 reads SVGAGI. This CDR3 comprises 14 residues. V gave up 1 base and J gave up 8 bases, with 12 bases separating them. CDR3 in DNA: TGTGCCAGCAGTTACTTACAGGATTACGATGAGCAGTTCTTC. This gives the protein CASSYLQDYDEQFF.

The chain carries TRBV5-1 and TRBJ2-7; 8 positions match TRBD1. J gave up 3 bases and V 3 bases, and 5 bases lay outside the gene matches. The CDR3 loop spans 14 amino acids. Germline loops: CDR1 SGHRS, CDR2 YFSETQ. The CDR3 loop is CASSSLGQVYEQYF. CDR3 nucleotide sequence: TGCGCCAGCAGCTCACTGGGACAGGTCTACGAGCAGTACTTC. The variable domain in full, completed from reference TRBV5-1 and TRBJ2-7, reads KAGVTQTPRYLIKTRGQQVTLSCSPISGHRSVSWYQQTPGQGLQFLFEYFSETQRNKGNFPGRFSGRQFSNSRSEMNVSTLELGDSALYLCASSSLGQVYEQYFGPGTRLTVT.

This clonotype appeared once. The chain has TRBV5-1 and TRBJ2-1, with 7 positions matching TRBD2. This CDR3 is 16 amino acids long. Germline CDR1 reads SGHRS; CDR2 reads YFSETQ. Trimming removed 0 bases from V and 2 bases from J; junction bases left unmatched: 5. The CDR3 spells CASSLVGGGTYNEQFF. Here the CDR3 DNA reads TGCGCCAGCAGCTTGGTCGGGGGAGGGACCTACAATGAGCAGTTCTTC.

This clonotype appeared once. The chain recombines TRBV7-3 with TRBJ2-5; D is perhaps TRBD2 (6 bases). The ends were cut back, 5 bases at V and 0 bases at J, with 13 bases in the middle. There are 15 residues in the CDR3. Germline CDR1 reads SGHTA; CDR2 reads FQGTGA. The CDR3: CASSQGSGHQETQYF. The CDR3 bases are TGTGCCAGCAGCCAAGGTAGCGGCCACCAAGAGACCCAGTACTTC.

For this clonotype: Relative to the germline gene, one junction end is altered; a read error may explain this. This chain joins TRBV12-3 or TRBV12-4 and TRBJ2-5; D perhaps matches TRBD2 (5 bases). CDR3 size: 14 residues. The CDR3 region is CASRSEALRETRYF. The CDR3 DNA is TGTGCCAGCAGATCGGAGGCTTTGAGAGAGACCCGGTACTTC.

The chain has TRBV7-8 and TRBJ1-4; a weak D match, TRBD1 (5 bases). The length of the CDR3 is 14 residues. V gave up 3 bases and J gave up 5 bases, with 10 bases separating them. Germline V gene data show CDR1 as SGHVS and CDR2 as FQNEAQ. The CDR3 here is CASSLGLTNEKLFF. The DNA of the CDR3 is TGTGCCAGCAGCTTGGGACTGACCAATGAAAAACTGTTTTTT.

The chain has TRBV7-8 and TRBJ1-2; perhaps TRBD1 as D (6 bases). The germline V gene encodes CDR1 SGHVS and CDR2 FQNEAQ. With 5 bases removed from V and 8 bases from J, the gap between germline ends came to 24 bases. The CDR3 covers 16 residues. This CDR3 is CASSPEGGAGFQGYTF. The DNA of the CDR3 is TGTGCCAGCAGCCCAGAGGGGGGGGCGGGCTTCCAGGGCTACACCTTC.

This clonotype was seen many times. This chain joins TRBV20-1 and TRBJ1-2, with 10 bases aligning to TRBD1. This CDR3 comprises 14 residues. The J segment lost 3 bases and the V segment lost 3 bases, leaving 4 bases of the junction unmatched. Germline V lookup: CDR1 DFQATT, CDR2 SNEGSKA (reference sequence). Here the CDR3 DNA reads TGCAGTGCTAGGGGGGACAGGGGTGACTATGGCTACACCTTC. Translating gives CSARGDRGDYGYTF.